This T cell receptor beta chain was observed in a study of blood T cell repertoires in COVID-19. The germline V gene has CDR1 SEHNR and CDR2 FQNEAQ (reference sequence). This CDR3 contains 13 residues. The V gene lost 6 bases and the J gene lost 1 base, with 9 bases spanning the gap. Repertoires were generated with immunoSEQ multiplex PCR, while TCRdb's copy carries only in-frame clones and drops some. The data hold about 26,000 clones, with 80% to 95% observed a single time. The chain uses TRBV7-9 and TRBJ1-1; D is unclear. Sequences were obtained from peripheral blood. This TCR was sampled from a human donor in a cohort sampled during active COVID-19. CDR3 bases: TGTGCCAGCAGGTCCGACACGAACACTGAAGCTTTCTTT. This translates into CASRSDTNTEAFF.